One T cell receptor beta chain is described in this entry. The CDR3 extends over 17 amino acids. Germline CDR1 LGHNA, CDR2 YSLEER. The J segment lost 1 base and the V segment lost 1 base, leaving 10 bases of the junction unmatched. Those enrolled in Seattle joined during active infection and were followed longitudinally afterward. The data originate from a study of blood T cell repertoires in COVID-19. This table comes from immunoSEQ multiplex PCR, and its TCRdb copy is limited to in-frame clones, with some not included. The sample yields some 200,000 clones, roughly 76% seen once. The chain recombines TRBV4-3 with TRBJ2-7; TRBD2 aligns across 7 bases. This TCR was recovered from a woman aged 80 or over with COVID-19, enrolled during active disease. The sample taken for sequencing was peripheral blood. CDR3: CASSQVRGSGDSYEQYF. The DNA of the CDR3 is TGCGCCAGCAGCCAAGTAAGGGGAAGCGGGGATTCCTACGAGCAGTACTTC.